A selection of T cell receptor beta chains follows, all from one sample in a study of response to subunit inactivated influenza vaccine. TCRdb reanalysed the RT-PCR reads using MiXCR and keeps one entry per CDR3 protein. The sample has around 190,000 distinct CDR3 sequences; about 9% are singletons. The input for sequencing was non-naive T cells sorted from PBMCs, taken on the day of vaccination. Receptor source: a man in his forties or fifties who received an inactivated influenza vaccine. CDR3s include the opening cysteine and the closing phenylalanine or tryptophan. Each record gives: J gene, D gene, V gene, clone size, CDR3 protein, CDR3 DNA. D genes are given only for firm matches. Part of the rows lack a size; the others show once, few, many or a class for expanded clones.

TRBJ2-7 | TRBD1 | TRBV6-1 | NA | CASSGRPGTGKTLYEQYF | TGTGCCAGCAGTGGACGTCCCGGGACAGGGAAGACACTCTACGAGCAGTACTTC
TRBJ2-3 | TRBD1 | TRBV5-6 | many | CASSGDRLTDTQYF | TGTGCCAGCTCGGGGGACAGGCTCACAGATACGCAGTATTTT
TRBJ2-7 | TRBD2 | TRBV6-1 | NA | CASSRQREFPYEQYF | TGTGCCAGCAGTCGACAGCGGGAGTTCCCCTACGAGCAGTACTTC
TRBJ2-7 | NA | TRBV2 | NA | CASKFNNEQYF | TGTGCCAGCAAGTTTAACAACGAGCAGTACTTC
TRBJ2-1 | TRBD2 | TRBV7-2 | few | CASSLRWLAGFKEQFF | TGTGCCAGCAGCTTACGGTGGCTAGCGGGTTTCAAGGAGCAGTTCTTC
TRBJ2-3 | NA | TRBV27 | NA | CASSSLSPALDTQYF | TGTGCCAGCAGTTCCCTGAGCCCGGCGCTAGATACGCAGTATTTT
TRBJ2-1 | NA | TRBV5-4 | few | CASSSPGPDEQFF | TGTGCCAGCAGCTCCCCTGGTCCCGATGAGCAGTTCTTC
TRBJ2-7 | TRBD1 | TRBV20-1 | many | CSAVTGTANFREQYF | TGCAGTGCTGTTACCGGGACAGCTAATTTCCGCGAGCAGTACTTC
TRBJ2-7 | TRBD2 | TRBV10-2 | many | CASIGGTRPNEQYF | TGCGCCAGCATTGGTGGGACTAGACCCAACGAGCAGTACTTC
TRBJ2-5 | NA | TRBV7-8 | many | CASSLVFPGAKQETQYF | TGTGCCAGCAGCTTAGTTTTCCCGGGGGCTAAACAAGAGACCCAGTACTTC
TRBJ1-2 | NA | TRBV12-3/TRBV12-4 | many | CASSLNGLNYGYTF | TGTGCCAGCAGTTTAAACGGGCTGAACTATGGCTACACCTTC
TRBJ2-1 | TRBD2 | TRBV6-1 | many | CASSERGLAQSSYNEQFF | TGTGCCAGCAGTGAAAGGGGACTAGCGCAAAGCTCCTACAATGAGCAGTTCTTC
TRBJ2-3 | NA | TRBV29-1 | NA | CSVRLNQGDTQYF | TGCAGCGTCCGTTTGAATCAGGGGGATACGCAGTATTTT
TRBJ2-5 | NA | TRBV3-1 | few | CASSQGRSETQYF | TGTGCCAGCAGCCAAGGTAGGAGTGAGACCCAGTACTTC
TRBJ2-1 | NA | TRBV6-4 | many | CASSATGYSSYNEQFF | TGTGCCAGCAGTGCTACAGGGTATTCGTCCTACAATGAGCAGTTCTTC
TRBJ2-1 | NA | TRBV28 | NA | CASRHPPNGNEQFF | TGTGCCAGCAGACACCCCCCCAATGGGAATGAGCAGTTCTTC
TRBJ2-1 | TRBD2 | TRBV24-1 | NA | CATSDSTSGRALNEQFF | TGTGCCACCAGTGATTCGACCAGCGGGAGGGCCCTCAATGAGCAGTTCTTC
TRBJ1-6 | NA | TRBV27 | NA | CASSYGRQNSPLHF | TGTGCCAGCAGTTACGGACGGCAGAATTCACCCCTCCACTTT
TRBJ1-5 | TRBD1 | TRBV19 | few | CASSITGGHQPQHF | TGTGCCAGTAGTATCACAGGGGGTCATCAGCCCCAGCATTTT
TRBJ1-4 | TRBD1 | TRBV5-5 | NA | CASSTGTAEKLFF | TGTGCCAGCAGCACAGGGACAGCTGAAAAACTGTTTTTT
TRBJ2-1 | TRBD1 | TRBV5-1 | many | CASSTGQGGNEQFF | TGCGCCAGCAGCACCGGACAGGGCGGGAATGAGCAGTTCTTC
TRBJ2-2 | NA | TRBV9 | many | CASSVGPPQRIRTNTGELFF | TGTGCCAGCAGCGTGGGTCCCCCTCAGAGAATACGGACTAACACCGGGGAGCTGTTTTTT
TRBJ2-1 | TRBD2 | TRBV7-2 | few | CASSLLAGGLNEQFF | TGTGCCAGCAGCCTCCTAGCGGGAGGCCTCAATGAGCAGTTCTTC
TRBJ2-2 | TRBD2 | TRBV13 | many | CASSTRLAGDTGELFF | TGTGCCAGCAGCACCCGACTAGCGGGAGACACCGGGGAGCTGTTTTTT
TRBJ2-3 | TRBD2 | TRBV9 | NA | CASSVEASGTYADTQYF | TGTGCCAGCAGCGTAGAGGCTAGCGGGACCTATGCGGATACGCAGTATTTT
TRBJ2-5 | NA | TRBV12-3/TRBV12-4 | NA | CASSLFTHQETQYF | TGTGCCAGCAGTTTATTCACCCACCAAGAGACCCAGTACTTC
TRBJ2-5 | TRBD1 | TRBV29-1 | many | CSVEETGTGAETQYF | TGCAGCGTTGAAGAGACCGGGACAGGAGCCGAGACCCAGTACTTC
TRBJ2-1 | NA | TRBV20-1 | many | CSARDPQLSYNEQFF | TGCAGTGCTAGAGATCCCCAGCTCTCCTACAATGAGCAGTTCTTC
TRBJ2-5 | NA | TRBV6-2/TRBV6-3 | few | CASSYLPGSGTETQYF | TGTGCCAGCAGTTATCTCCCGGGCTCGGGGACGGAGACCCAGTACTTC
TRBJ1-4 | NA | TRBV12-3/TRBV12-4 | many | CASSAGRGEKLFF | TGTGCCAGCAGCGCAGGACGTGGTGAAAAACTGTTTTTT
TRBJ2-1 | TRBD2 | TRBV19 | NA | CASSISPTSGSGNEQFF | TGTGCCAGTAGTATATCACCGACTAGCGGGAGCGGTAATGAGCAGTTCTTC
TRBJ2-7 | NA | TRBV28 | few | CASSDGTSYEQYF | TGTGCCAGCAGTGACGGGACATCTTACGAGCAGTACTTC
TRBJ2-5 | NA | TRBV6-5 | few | CASGRGETQYF | TGTGCCAGCGGCCGAGGAGAGACCCAGTACTTC
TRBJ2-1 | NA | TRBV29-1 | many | CSVVAGLYNEQFF | TGCAGCGTTGTGGCAGGGTTGTACAATGAGCAGTTCTTC
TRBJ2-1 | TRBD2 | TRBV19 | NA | CASSFSPVVAGSSYNEQFF | TGTGCCAGTAGTTTCTCCCCGGTGGTAGCGGGGTCGTCCTACAATGAGCAGTTCTTC
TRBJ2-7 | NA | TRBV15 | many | CATSRAPTYEQYF | TGTGCCACCAGCAGAGCCCCGACCTACGAGCAGTACTTC
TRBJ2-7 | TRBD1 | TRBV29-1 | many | CSVGTGTGRREQYF | TGCAGCGTTGGTACGGGGACAGGAAGACGTGAGCAGTACTTC
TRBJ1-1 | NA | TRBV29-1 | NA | CSVDRGPGEAFF | TGCAGCGTTGACAGGGGTCCCGGTGAAGCTTTCTTT
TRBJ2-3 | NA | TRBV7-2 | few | CASSLQGLETDTQYF | TGTGCCAGCAGCTTGCAGGGTTTGGAAACAGATACGCAGTATTTT
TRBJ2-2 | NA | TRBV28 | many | CASKEGGTGELFF | TGTGCCAGCAAGGAAGGGGGGACCGGGGAGCTGTTTTTT
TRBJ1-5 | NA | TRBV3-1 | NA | CASSQTGLNQPQHF | TGTGCCAGCAGCCAAACAGGGTTAAATCAGCCCCAGCATTTT
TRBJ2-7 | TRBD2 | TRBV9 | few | CASSPRTSGDYEQYF | TGTGCCAGCAGCCCAAGGACTAGCGGGGACTACGAGCAGTACTTC
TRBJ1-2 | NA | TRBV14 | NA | CASSPRQSPGDGYTF | TGTGCCAGCAGCCCACGACAGTCCCCAGGGGATGGCTACACCTTC
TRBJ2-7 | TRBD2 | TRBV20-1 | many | CSARRPGLAVTYEQYF | TGCAGTGCTAGACGACCGGGACTAGCGGTGACCTACGAGCAGTACTTC
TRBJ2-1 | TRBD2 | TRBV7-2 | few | CASSLGTGTSYYEQFF | TGTGCCAGCAGCTTAGGGACCGGGACTAGTTATTATGAGCAGTTCTTC
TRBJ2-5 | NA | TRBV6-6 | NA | CATRRPYETQYF | TGTGCCACCCGGCGGCCTTATGAGACCCAGTACTTC
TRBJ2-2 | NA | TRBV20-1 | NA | CSARDLSPGELFF | TGCAGTGCTAGAGATCTGTCCCCCGGGGAGCTGTTTTTT
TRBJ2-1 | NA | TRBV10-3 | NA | CAISATTQTYNEQFF | TGTGCCATCAGTGCCACTACCCAAACCTACAATGAGCAGTTCTTC
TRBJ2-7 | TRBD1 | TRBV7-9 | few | CASSPDRGKQYF | TGTGCCAGCAGCCCGGACAGGGGAAAGCAGTACTTC
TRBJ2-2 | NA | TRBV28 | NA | CASSSNRVGNTGELFF | TGTGCCAGCAGTTCCAACAGGGTAGGGAACACCGGGGAGCTGTTTTTT
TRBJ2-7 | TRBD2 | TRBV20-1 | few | CSARDVASGAYEQYF | TGCAGTGCTAGAGATGTCGCTAGCGGGGCCTACGAGCAGTACTTC
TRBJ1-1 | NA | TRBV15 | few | CATSRGVNTEAFF | TGTGCCACCAGCCGGGGAGTGAACACTGAAGCTTTCTTT
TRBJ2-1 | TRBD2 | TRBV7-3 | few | CASSLAGTSYNEQFF | TGTGCCAGCAGCCTAGCGGGAACCTCCTACAATGAGCAGTTCTTC
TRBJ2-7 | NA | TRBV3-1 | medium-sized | CASSQEASFTYEQYF | TGTGCCAGCAGCCAAGAGGCGTCTTTTACCTACGAGCAGTACTTC
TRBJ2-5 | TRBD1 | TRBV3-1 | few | CASSLGTGTRTQYF | TGTGCCAGCAGCCTTGGGACAGGGACAAGGACCCAGTACTTC